This T cell receptor (beta chain) was sequenced during a study of OX40 agonist ivuxolimab in advanced cancers. Libraries were prepared by immunoSEQ multiplex PCR; TCRdb keeps only in-frame clonotypes and omits some of them. The sample comprises roughly 92,000 clones, 87% of which are singletons, and approximately 1.5% rests with the top ten. The CDR3 is 11 amino acids. The V end lost 3 bases, the J end lost 7 bases, and 7 bases lay between the germline ends. CDR1 is SGHRS, CDR2 YFSETQ, per germline. Sequencing used CD4+ or CD8+ T cells sorted from blood, obtained in a trial of the OX40 agonist ivuxolimab. V and J are TRBV5-1 and TRBJ2-5; D not resolved. The clonotype was recovered from an adult with an advanced solid tumor such as melanoma, head and neck, liver or kidney cancer. The CDR3, as DNA: TGCGCCAGCAGCTCGAGTTGGACCCAGTACTTC. The encoded protein is CASSSSWTQYF.